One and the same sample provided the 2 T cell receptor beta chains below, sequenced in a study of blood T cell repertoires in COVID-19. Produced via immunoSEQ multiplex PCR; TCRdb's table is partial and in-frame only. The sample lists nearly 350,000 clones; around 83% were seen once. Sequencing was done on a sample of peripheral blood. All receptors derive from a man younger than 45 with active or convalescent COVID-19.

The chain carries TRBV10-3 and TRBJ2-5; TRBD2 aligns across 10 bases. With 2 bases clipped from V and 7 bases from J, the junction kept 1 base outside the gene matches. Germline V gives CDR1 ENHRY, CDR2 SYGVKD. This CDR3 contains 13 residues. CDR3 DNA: TGTGCCATCAGTGAGGTAGCGGGAGGGACCCAGTACTTC. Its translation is CAISEVAGGTQYF.

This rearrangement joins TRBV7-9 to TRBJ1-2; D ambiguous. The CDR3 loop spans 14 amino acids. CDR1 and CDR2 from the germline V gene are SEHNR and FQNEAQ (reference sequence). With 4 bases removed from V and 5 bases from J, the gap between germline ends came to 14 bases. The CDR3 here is CASSYPYDTYGYTF. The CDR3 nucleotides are TGTGCCAGCAGCTATCCCTATGACACTTATGGCTACACCTTC.